These T cell receptor beta chains were read from a single sample in a study of T cells after yellow fever vaccination. Using its own MiXCR run on the 5' RACE reads, TCRdb lists one record per CDR3 protein. The data show 150,000 to 200,000 distinct CDR3 sequences, around 9.7% seen once. This specimen was CD8+ T cells sorted from PBMCs, taken 45 days after the yellow fever booster vaccination. These TCRs come from a man aged 18 to 30 who received the YFV17D yellow fever vaccine. The conserved cysteine and the conserved F or W are not part of the CDR3 here.

TRBJ1-2	TRBV27	ASSGDRVYGYT
TRBJ2-1	TRBV27	ASSQRGGYNEQF
TRBJ2-5	TRBV15	ATSSLGRQQETQY
TRBJ1-2	TRBV7-8	ASSTQTGKGYT
TRBJ2-1	TRBV4-2	ASSQDSGGPNEQF
TRBJ1-2	TRBV15	ATSRVGGPYGYT
TRBJ2-2	TRBV7-9	ASSPLSDRSGELF
TRBJ2-7	TRBV6-5	ASSYGNRGQEY
TRBJ1-6	TRBV20-1	SARDGDTYSPLH
TRBJ2-2	TRBV6-7	ASEGGQPSGELF
TRBJ2-2	TRBV3-1	ASKGYSGGHLGATGELF
TRBJ2-7	TRBV10-2	ASSINRDRLSYEQY
TRBJ2-1	TRBV5-1	ASAARGNYNEQF
TRBJ2-1	TRBV27	ASRTSGGRWREQF
TRBJ2-7	TRBV6-2/TRBV6-3	ASSYILGTTYEQY
TRBJ1-1	TRBV7-9	ASSPTQGDPEAF
TRBJ2-5	TRBV9	ASSVGSRQETQY
TRBJ2-4	TRBV20-1	SGEDGTSGAKNIQY
TRBJ1-5	TRBV4-3	ASSQDAYRVYDNQPQH
TRBJ2-3	TRBV27	ASTVAGVRTDTQY
TRBJ2-2	TRBV7-9	ASSLSPSQAGELF
TRBJ2-2	TRBV6-2/TRBV6-3	ASSYRAGRTGELF
TRBJ2-3	TRBV7-3	ASSPDGADTQY
TRBJ1-6	TRBV5-1	ASSLLGGSNNSPLH
TRBJ1-5	TRBV7-9	ASSLDGVGNQPQH
TRBJ1-6	TRBV5-6	ASRSGTGRNSPLH
TRBJ2-2	TRBV4-1	ASSLRGLAGGNTGELF
TRBJ2-5	TRBV29-1	SVEYRGQGETQY
TRBJ1-1	TRBV7-8	ASSQQVNTEAF
TRBJ1-4	TRBV4-1	ASSQPTGEKLF